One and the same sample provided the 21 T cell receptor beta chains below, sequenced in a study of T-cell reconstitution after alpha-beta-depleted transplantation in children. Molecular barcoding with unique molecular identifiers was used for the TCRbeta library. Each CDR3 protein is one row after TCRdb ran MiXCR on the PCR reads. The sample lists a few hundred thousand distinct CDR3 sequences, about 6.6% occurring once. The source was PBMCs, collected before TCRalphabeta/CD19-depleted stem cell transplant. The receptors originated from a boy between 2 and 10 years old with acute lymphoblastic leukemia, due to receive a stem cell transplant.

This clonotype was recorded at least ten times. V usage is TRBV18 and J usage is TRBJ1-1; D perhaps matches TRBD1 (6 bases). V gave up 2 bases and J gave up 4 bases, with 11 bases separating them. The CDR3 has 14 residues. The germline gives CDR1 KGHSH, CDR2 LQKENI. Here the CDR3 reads CASSPGGRTTEAFF. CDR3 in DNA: TGTGCCAGCTCACCAGGGGGGCGGACCACTGAAGCTTTCTTT.

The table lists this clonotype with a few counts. This chain's CDR3 is CSARDLSGQGGWPQHF. The CDR3 nucleotides are TGCAGTGCTAGAGATCTGTCCGGGCAGGGTGGTTGGCCCCAGCATTTT. This chain connects TRBV20-1 to TRBJ1-5; possibly TRBD1 for D (5 bases). The CDR3 is made up of 16 amino acids. Trimming cost V 0 bases and J 9 bases, with 21 bases left between them. Germline CDR1 is DFQATT and CDR2 is SNEGSKA (reference sequence).

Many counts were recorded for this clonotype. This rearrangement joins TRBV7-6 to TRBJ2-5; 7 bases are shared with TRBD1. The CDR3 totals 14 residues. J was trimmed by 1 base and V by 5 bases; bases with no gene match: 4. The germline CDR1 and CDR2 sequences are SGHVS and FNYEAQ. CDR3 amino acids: CASSVTGAQETQYF. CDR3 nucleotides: TGTGCCAGCAGCGTAACAGGGGCCCAAGAGACCCAGTACTTC.

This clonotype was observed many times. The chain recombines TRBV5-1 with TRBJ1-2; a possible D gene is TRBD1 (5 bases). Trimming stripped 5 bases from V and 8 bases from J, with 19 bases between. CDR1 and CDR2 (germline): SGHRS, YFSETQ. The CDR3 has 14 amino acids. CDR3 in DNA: TGCGCCAGCAGGAAACCGCAGGGCGCGGGGGGCTACACCTTC. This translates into CASRKPQGAGGYTF.

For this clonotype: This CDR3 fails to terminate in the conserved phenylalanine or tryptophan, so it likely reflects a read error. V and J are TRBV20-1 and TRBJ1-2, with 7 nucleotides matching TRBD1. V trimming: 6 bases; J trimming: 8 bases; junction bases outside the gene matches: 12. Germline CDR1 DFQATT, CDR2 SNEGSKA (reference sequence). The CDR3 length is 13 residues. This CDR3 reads CSAADRESRGYTY. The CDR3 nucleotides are TGCAGTGCCGCAGACAGGGAGTCAAGGGGCTACACCTAC.

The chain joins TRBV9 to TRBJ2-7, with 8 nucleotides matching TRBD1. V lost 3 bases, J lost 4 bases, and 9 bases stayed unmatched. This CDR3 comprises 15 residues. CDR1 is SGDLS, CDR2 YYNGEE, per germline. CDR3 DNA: TGTGCCAGCAGCGCGAATCAGGGGGCAGGGTACGAGCAGTACTTC. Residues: CASSANQGAGYEQYF.

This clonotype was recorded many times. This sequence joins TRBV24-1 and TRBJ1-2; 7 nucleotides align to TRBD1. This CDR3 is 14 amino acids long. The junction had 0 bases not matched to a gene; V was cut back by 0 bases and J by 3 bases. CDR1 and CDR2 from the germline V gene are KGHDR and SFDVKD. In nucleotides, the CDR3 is TGTGCCACCAGTGATTTGACAGGGGACTATGGCTACACCTTC. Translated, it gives CATSDLTGDYGYTF.

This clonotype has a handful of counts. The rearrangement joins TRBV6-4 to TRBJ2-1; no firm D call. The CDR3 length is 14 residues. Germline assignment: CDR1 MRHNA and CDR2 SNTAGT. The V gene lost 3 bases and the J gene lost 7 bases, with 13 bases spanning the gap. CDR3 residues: CASSEYLDGNEQFF. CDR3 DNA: TGTGCCAGCAGTGAGTACCTAGACGGGAATGAGCAGTTCTTC.

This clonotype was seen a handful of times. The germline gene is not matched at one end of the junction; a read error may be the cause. This CDR3 reads CARKMGLHPDTQYF. The CDR3 region has the DNA TGTGCCAGAAAAATGGGACTCCACCCAGACACGCAGTATTTT. The chain combines TRBV12-3 or TRBV12-4 with TRBJ2-3, with D maybe TRBD2 (6 bases). The CDR3 consists of 14 residues.

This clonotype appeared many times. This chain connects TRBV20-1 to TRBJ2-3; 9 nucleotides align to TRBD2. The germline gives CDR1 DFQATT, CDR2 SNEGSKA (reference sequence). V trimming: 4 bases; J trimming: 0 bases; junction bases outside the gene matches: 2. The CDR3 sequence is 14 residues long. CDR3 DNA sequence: TGCAGTGCTAAGCGGGGGGCTAGCACAGATACGCAGTATTTT. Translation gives CSAKRGASTDTQYF.

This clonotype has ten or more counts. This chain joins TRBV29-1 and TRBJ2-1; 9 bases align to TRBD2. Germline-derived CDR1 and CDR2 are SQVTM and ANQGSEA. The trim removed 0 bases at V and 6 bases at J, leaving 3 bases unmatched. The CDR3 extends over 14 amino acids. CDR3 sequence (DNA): TGCAGCGTTGAAGAGGGCGGGGGGGCCAATGAGCAGTTCTTC. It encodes CSVEEGGGANEQFF.

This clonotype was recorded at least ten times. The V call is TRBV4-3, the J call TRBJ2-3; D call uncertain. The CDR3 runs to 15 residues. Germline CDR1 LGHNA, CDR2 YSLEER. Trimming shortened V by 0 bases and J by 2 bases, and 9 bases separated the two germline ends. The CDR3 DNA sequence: TGCGCCAGCAGCCAAGAGGGTTTGGTCACAGATACGCAGTATTTT. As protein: CASSQEGLVTDTQYF.

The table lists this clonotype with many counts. In nucleotides, the CDR3 is TGCGCCAGCAGCCTATCAACTAGCGGGGGTTCCCAAGAGACCCAGTACTTC. Amino acid sequence: CASSLSTSGGSQETQYF. The chain links TRBV5-1 to TRBJ2-5, with 11 bases that match TRBD2. Germline trimming cut 4 bases from V and 1 base from J; bases unmatched to any gene: 9. Per the germline V gene, CDR1 is SGHRS and CDR2 is YFSETQ. The CDR3 is made up of 17 amino acids. The full variable domain, in which reference TRBV5-1 and TRBJ2-5 provide the parts outside the CDR3, is KAGVTQTPRYLIKTRGQQVTLSCSPISGHRSVSWYQQTPGQGLQFLFEYFSETQRNKGNFPGRFSGRQFSNSRSEMNVSTLELGDSALYLCASSLSTSGGSQETQYFGPGTRLLVL.

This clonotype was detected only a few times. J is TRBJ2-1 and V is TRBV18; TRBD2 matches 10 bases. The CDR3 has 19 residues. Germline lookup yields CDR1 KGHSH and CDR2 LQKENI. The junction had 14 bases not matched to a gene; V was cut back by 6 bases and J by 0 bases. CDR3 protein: CASSAGRSLAGSSYNEQFF. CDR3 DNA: TGTGCCAGCTCCGCTGGTAGATCACTAGCGGGGAGCTCCTACAATGAGCAGTTCTTC.

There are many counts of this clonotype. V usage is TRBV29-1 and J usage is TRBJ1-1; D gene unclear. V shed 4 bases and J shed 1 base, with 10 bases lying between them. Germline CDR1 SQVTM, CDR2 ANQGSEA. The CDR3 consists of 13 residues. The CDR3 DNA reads TGCAGCGTTGTCCGGTTGGAGAACACTGAAGCTTTCTTT. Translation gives CSVVRLENTEAFF.

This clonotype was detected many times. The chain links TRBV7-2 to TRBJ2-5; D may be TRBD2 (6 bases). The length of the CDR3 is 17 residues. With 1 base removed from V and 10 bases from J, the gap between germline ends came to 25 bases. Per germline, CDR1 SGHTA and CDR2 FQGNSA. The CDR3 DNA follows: TGTGCCAGCAGCTTAGGGCGGGGTCGGTGGTTAGGTTCGAACCAGTACTTC. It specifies CASSLGRGRWLGSNQYF.

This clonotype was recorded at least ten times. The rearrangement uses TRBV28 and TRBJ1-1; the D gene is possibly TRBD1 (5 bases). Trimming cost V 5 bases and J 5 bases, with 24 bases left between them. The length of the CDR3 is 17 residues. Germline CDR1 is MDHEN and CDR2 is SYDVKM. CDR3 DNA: TGTGCCAGCAGTCCCGATAGGTACCGGGACGGGGGGACTGAAGCTTTCTTT. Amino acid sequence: CASSPDRYRDGGTEAFF.

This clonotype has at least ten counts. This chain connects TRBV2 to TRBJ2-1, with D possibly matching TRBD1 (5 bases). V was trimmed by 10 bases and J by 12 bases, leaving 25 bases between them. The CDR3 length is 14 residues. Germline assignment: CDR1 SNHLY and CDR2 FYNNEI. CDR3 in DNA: TGTGCCACCTCATCCCGCCAAGCGTTAACAGGGCAGTTCTTC. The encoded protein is CATSSRQALTGQFF.

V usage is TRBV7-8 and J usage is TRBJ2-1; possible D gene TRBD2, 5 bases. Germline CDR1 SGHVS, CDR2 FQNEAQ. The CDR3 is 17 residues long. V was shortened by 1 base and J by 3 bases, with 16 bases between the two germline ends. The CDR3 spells CASSLVPLKEGYNEQFF. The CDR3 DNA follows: TGTGCCAGCAGCTTAGTGCCACTCAAAGAGGGCTACAATGAGCAGTTCTTC.

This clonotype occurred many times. The CDR3: CASSYSRVREQFF. The DNA for the CDR3 is TGTGCCAGCAGTTACTCCCGGGTTCGTGAGCAGTTCTTC. The V and J genes are TRBV6-5 and TRBJ2-1; D gene unclear. V was clipped by 0 bases and J by 9 bases, with 9 bases between them. This CDR3 contains 13 residues. The germline gives CDR1 MNHEY, CDR2 SVGAGI.

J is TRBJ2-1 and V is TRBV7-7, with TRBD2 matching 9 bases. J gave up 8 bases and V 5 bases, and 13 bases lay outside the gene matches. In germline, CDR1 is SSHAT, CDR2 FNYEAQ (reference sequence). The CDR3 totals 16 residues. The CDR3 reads CASSPEGGRAFDEQFF. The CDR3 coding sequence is TGTGCCAGCAGCCCCGAGGGCGGGAGGGCCTTCGATGAGCAGTTCTTC.